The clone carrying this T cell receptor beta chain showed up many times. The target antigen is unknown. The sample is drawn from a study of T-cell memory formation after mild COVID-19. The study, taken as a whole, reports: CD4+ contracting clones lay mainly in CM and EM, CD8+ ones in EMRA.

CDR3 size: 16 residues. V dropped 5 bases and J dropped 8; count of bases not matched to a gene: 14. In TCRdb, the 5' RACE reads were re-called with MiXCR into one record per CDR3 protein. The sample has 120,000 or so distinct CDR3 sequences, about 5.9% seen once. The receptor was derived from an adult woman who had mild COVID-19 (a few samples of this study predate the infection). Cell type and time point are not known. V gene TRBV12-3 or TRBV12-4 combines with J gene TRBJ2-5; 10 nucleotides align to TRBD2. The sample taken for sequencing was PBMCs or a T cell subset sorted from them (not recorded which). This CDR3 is CASSTRPSAGGITQYF. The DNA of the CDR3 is TGTGCCAGCAGTACCCGCCCTTCAGCGGGGGGGATTACCCAGTACTTC.